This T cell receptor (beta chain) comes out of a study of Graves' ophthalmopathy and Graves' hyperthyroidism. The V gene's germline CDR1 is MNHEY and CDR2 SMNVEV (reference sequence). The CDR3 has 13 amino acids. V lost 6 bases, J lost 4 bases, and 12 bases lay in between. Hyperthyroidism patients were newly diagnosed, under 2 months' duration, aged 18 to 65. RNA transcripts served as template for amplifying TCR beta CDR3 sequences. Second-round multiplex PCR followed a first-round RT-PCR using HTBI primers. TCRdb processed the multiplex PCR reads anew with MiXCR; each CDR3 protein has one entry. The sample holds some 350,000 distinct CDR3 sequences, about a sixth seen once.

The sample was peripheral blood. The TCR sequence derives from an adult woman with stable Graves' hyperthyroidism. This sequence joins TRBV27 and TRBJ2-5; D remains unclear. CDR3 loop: CASSRIDLETQYF. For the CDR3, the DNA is TGTGCCAGCAGCAGGATCGATTTAGAGACCCAGTACTTC.